Given below is one T cell receptor beta chain in context. As yet, its antigen is unknown. The data were taken from a study of beta chain features in type 1 diabetes. On the study more broadly: All of the samples together had approximately 100,000,000 sorted cells examined. Study results and caveats: Within patients, naive, central memory and Treg TCRB repertoires seemed more similar than within healthy donors. Whether TCRB rearrangement is influenced by HLA type was left unresolved in this analysis.

Germline V lookup: CDR1 MNHEY, CDR2 SMNVEV (reference sequence). This CDR3 is 14 amino acids long. V lost 2 bases and J 5 bases, leaving 12 bases between the germline ends. Purities in excess of 95% were seen in all sorted populations. Expressed TCRB transcripts were sequenced because the isolated RNA had all been reverse transcribed beforehand. Measured with immunoSEQ multiplex PCR; TCRdb has only the in-frame clones, and not every one. The table includes about 400,000 clones, 10% to 15% detected once. The source of this sequence is a man aged 18 to 30 in good health. The sample comprised naive CD4+ T cells from blood. The rearrangement links TRBV27 to TRBJ2-5; the D gene is possibly TRBD1 (5 bases). CDR3 residues: CASSLKGRQETQYF. The CDR3 DNA reads TGTGCCAGCAGTTTAAAGGGCAGACAGGAGACCCAGTACTTC.